Presented here are 5 T cell receptor beta chains from one specimen sequenced in a study of shared clonotypes between healthy human individuals (dated by TCRdb to the early 2020s). Library generation was performed with the immunoSEQ multiplex PCR assay. Entries here come from immuneACCESS through TCRdb and include only in-frame sequences with V and J called. Some clones fail to appear in such tables; in the studies checked, an unresolved V gene covers under half of the shortfall, and the cause of the remainder is unknown. The sample table lists over a million clones, around 74% of them with a count of one. Roughly 1.4% of the sample goes to the ten largest clones. Sample: memory CD4+ T cells sorted from blood. This specimen's cell subset or site label, interpreted: CD45RA-negative fraction. All receptors derive from a man aged 18 to 35 in good health.

The chain links TRBV4-2 to TRBJ2-4; D unclear. The CDR3 has 15 residues. V lost 0 bases and J lost 1, with 7 bases in between. The germline V gene has CDR1 LGHNA and CDR2 YNFKEQ. The CDR3, as DNA: TGTGCCAGCAGCCAAGATCGGGCCGCCAAAAACATTCAGTACTTC. This sequence encodes CASSQDRAAKNIQYF.

The chain links TRBV5-4 to TRBJ2-3; D is possibly TRBD2 (6 bases). V lost 4 bases to trimming and J lost 8 bases, with 20 bases between them. Germline V gene lookup returns CDR1 SGHNT and CDR2 YYREEE (reference sequence). The CDR3 has 15 amino acids. CDR3 DNA: TGTGCCAGCAGCCCCCGGGGGAGCGGGTTCGGTACGCAGTATTTT. Protein: CASSPRGSGFGTQYF.

Only one count was recorded for this clone. J is TRBJ2-2 and V is TRBV4-1; D is undetermined. This CDR3 has 14 residues. Germline lookup yields CDR1 MGHRA and CDR2 YSYEKL. V lost 3 bases, J lost 2 bases, and 7 bases lay in between. The CDR3 sequence: CASSHEPNTGELFF. The CDR3 DNA reads TGCGCCAGCAGCCATGAGCCAAACACCGGGGAGCTGTTTTTT.

The V call is TRBV5-1, the J call TRBJ2-3; 8 bases agree with TRBD2. The junction had 11 bases not matched to a gene; V was cut back by 6 bases and J by 5 bases. Germline lookup yields CDR1 SGHRS and CDR2 YFSETQ. This CDR3 has 15 residues. The CDR3 nucleotides read TGCGCCAGCACCCCCACTAGCGGCCTTAGAGATACGCAGTATTTT. The encoded protein is CASTPTSGLRDTQYF.

This sequence joins TRBV6-5 and TRBJ2-5, with D tentatively TRBD1 or TRBD2 (5 bases each). From germline, CDR1 is MNHEY and CDR2 SVGAGI. With 6 bases removed from V and 1 base from J, the gap between germline ends came to 18 bases. CDR3 length equals 16 residues. The CDR3 coding sequence is TGTGCCAGCAGCTACAACCCCGTCGGGACCCAAGAGACCCAGTACTTC. This gives the protein CASSYNPVGTQETQYF.